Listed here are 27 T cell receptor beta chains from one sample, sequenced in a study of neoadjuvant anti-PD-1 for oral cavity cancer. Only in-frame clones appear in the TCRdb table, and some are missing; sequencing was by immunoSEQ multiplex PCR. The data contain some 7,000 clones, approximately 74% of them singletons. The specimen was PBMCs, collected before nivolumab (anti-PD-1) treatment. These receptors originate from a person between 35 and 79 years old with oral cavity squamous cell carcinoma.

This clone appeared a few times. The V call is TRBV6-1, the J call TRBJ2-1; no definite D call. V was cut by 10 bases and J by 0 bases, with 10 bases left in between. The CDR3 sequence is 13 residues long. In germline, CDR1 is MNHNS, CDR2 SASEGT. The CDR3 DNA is TGTGCCACCGACGGACGCTCCTACAATGAGCAGTTCTTC. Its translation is CATDGRSYNEQFF.

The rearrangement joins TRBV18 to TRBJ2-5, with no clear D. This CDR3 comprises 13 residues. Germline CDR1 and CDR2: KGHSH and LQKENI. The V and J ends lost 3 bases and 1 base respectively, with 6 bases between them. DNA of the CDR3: TGTGCCAGCTCACCGGCACTCCAAGAGACCCAGTACTTC. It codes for CASSPALQETQYF.

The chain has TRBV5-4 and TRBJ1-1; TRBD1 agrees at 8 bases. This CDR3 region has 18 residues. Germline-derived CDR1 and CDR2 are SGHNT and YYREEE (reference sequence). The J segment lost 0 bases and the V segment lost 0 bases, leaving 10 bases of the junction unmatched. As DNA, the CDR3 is TGTGCCAGCAGCTTGGCAGGACAGGGCGGAGCGTTGAACACTGAAGCTTTCTTT. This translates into CASSLAGQGGALNTEAFF.

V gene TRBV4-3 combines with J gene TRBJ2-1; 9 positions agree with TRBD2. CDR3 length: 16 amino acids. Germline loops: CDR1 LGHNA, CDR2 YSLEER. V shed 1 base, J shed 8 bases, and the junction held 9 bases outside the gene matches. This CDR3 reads CASSQGIAGGIDEQFF. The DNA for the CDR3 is TGCGCCAGCAGCCAAGGTATCGCGGGGGGGATAGATGAGCAGTTCTTC.

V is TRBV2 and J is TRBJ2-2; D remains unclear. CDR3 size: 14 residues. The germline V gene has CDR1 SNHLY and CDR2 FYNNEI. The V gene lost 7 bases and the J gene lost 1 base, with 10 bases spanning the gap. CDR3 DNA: TGTGCCAGCAAAGGTGGCGGGAACACCGGGGAGCTGTTTTTT. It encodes CASKGGGNTGELFF. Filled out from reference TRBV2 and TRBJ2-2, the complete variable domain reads EPEVTQTPSHQVTQMGQEVILRCVPISNHLYFYWYRQILGQKVEFLVSFYNNEISEKSEIFDDQFSVERPDGSNFTLKIRSTKLEDSAMYFCASKGGGNTGELFFGEGSRLTVL.

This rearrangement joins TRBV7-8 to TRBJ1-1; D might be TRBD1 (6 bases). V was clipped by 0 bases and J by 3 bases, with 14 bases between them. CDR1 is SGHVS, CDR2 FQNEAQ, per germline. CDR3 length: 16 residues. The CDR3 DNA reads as TGTGCCAGCAGCTTAGCGAGGGGGTTCTCTCACACTGAAGCTTTCTTT. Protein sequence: CASSLARGFSHTEAFF.

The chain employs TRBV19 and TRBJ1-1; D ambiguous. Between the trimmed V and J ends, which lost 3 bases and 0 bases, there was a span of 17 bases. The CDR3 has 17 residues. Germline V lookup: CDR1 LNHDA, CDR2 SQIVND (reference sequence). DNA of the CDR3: TGTGCCAGTAGTATTTTCCCCCCGGCGGCCCTGAACACTGAAGCTTTCTTT. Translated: CASSIFPPAALNTEAFF.

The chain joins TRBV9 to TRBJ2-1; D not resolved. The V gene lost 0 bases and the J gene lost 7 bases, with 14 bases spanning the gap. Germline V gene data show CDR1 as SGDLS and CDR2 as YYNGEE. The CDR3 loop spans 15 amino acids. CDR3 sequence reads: CASSVAGSLGNEQFF. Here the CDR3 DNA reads TGTGCCAGCAGCGTAGCTGGATCCCTTGGGAATGAGCAGTTCTTC.

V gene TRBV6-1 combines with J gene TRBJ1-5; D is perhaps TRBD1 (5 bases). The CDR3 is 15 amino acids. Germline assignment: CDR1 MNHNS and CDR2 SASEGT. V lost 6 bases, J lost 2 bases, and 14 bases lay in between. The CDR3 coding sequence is TGTGCCAGCAGGGGGCAACCGTCGGGCAATCAGCCCCAGCATTTT. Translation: CASRGQPSGNQPQHF.

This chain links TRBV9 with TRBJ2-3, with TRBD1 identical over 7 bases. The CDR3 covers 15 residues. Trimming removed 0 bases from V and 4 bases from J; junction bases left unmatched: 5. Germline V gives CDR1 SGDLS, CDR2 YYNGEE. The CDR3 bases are TGTGCCAGCAGCGTAGGGACAGGTACTGCAGATACGCAGTATTTT. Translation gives CASSVGTGTADTQYF.

As DNA, the CDR3 is TGTGCCAGCAGCTTTCTAAACTCCGGGGGGAAAGCTTTCTTT. Translating it yields CASSFLNSGGKAFF. This chain uses TRBV5-6 with TRBJ1-1; TRBD1 is a possible D gene (5 bases). This CDR3 has 14 residues. Germline V gives CDR1 SGHDT, CDR2 YYEEEE. The V end was cut by 2 bases, the J end by 9 bases, with 17 bases between.

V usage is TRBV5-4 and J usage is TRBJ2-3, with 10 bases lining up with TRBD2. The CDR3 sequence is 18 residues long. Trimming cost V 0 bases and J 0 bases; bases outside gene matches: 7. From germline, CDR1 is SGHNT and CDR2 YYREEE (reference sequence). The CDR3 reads CASSLGGSGGFSTDTQYF. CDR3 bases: TGTGCCAGCAGCTTGGGCGGTAGCGGGGGGTTTAGCACAGATACGCAGTATTTT.

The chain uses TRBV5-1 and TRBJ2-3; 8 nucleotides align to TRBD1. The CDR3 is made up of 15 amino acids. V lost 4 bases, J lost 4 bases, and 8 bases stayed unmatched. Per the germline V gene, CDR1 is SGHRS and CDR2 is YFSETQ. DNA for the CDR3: TGCGCCAGCAGCCCGTGGACAGGGCGGTCAGATACGCAGTATTTT. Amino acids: CASSPWTGRSDTQYF.

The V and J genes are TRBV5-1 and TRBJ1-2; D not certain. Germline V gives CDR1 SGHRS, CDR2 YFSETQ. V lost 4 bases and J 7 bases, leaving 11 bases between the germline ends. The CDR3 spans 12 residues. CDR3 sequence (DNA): TGCGCCAGCAGCGCCGACACGGCTGGCTACACCTTC. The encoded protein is CASSADTAGYTF.

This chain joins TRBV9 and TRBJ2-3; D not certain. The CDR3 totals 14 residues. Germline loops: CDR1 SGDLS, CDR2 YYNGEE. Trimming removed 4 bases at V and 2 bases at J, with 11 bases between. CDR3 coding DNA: TGTGCCAGCAGCTACGGATATAACACAGATACGCAGTATTTT. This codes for CASSYGYNTDTQYF.

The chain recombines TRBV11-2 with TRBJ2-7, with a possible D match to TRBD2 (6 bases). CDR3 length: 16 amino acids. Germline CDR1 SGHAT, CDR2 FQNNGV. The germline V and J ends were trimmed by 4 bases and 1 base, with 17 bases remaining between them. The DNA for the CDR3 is TGTGCCAGCAGCTCCCCCCCCGGGACTGCGTCCTACGAGCAGTACTTC. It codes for CASSSPPGTASYEQYF.

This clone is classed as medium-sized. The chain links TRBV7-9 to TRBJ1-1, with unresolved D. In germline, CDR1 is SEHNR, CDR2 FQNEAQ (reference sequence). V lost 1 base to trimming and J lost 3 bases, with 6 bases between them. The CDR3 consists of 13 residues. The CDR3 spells CASSLGEDTEAFF. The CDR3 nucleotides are TGTGCCAGCAGCTTAGGAGAGGACACTGAAGCTTTCTTT. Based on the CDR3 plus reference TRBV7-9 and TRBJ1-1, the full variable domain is DTGVSQNPRHKITKRGQNVTFRCDPISEHNRLYWYRQTLGQGPEFLTYFQNEAQLEKSRLLSDRFSAERPKGSFSTLEIQRTEQGDSAMYLCASSLGEDTEAFFGQGTRLTVV.

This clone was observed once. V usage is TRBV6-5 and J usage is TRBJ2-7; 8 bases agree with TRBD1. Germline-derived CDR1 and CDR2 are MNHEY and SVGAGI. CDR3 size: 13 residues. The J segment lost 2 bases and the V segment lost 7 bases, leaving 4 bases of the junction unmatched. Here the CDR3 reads CASTQGAAYEQYF. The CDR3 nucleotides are TGTGCCAGCACGCAGGGGGCCGCCTACGAGCAGTACTTC.

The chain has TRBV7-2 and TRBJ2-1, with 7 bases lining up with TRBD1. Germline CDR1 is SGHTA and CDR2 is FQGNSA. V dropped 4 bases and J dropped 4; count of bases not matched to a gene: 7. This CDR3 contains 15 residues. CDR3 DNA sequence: TGTGCCAGCAGCTCGGGACAGCTCGGGTACAATGAGCAGTTCTTC. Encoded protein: CASSSGQLGYNEQFF. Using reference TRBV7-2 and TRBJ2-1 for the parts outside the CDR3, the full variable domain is GAGVSQSPSNKVTEKGKDVELRCDPISGHTALYWYRQSLGQGLEFLIYFQGNSAPDKSGLPSDRFSAERTGGSVSTLTIQRTQQEDSAVYLCASSSGQLGYNEQFFGPGTRLTVL.

The CDR3 coding sequence is TGTGCCAGCAGCTGGGAGGGACAAATGAACACTGAAGCTTTCTTT. Residues: CASSWEGQMNTEAFF. The chain has TRBV5-5 and TRBJ1-1, with D maybe TRBD1 (6 bases). Germline CDR1 reads SGHKS; CDR2 reads YYEKEE (reference sequence). CDR3 size: 15 residues. V lost 3 bases, J lost 0 bases, and 12 bases lay in between.

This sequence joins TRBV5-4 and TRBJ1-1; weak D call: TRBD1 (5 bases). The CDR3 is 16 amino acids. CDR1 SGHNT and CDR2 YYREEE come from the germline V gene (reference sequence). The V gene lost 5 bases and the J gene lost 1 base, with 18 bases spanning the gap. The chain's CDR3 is CASSPRWGGENTEAFF. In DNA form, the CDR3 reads TGTGCCAGCAGTCCAAGGTGGGGGGGGGAGAACACTGAAGCTTTCTTT.

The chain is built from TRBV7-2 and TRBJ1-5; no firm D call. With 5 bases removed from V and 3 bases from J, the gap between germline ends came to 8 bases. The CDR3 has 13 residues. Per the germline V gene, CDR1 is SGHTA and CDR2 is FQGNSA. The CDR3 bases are TGTGCCAGCAGCGCCGGGATCAATCAGCCCCAGCATTTT. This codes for CASSAGINQPQHF.

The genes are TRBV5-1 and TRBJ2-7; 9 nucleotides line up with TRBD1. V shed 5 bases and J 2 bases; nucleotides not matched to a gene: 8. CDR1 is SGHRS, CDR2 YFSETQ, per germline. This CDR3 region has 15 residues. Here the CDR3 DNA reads TGCGCCAGCAGTATAAGGACAGGGGCGACCTACGAGCAGTACTTC. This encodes CASSIRTGATYEQYF.

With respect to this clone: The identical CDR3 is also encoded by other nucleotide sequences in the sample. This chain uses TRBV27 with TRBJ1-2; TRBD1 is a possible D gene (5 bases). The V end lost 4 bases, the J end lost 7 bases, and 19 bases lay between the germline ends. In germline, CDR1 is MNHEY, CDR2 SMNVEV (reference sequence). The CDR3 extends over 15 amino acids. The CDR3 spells CASSSLVGGDGGYTF. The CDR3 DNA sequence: TGTGCCAGCAGTTCCCTCGTTGGGGGGGACGGTGGCTACACCTTC.

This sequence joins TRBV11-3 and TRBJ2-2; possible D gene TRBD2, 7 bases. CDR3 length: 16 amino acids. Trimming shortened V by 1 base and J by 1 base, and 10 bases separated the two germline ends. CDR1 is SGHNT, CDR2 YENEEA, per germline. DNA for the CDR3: TGTGCCAGCAGCTTAGGCGGGGGCCTGAACACCGGGGAGCTGTTTTTT. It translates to CASSLGGGLNTGELFF.

The CDR3 nucleotides are TGTGCCAGCAGCTTGGGCGGGACAGTCGAGCAGTACTTC. It specifies CASSLGGTVEQYF. This chain links TRBV5-8 with TRBJ2-7; a possible D gene is TRBD1 (7 bases). The CDR3 totals 13 residues. Germline V gene lookup returns CDR1 SGHTS and CDR2 YDEGEE. V was shortened by 0 bases and J by 6 bases, with 10 bases between the two germline ends. The full variable domain, with the rest looked up from reference TRBV5-8 and TRBJ2-7, is EAGVTQSPTHLIKTRGQQATLRCSPISGHTSVYWYQQALGLGLQFLLWYDEGEERNRGNFPPRFSGRQFPNYSSELNVNALELEDSALYLCASSLGGTVEQYFGPGTRLTVT.

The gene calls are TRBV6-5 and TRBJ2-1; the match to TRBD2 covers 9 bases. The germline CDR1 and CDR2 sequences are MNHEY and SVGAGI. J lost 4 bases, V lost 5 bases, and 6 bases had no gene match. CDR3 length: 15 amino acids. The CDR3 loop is CASSPSGEIYNEQFF. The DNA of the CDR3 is TGTGCCAGCAGTCCTAGCGGGGAGATATACAATGAGCAGTTCTTC.